This T cell receptor (beta chain) was captured by sequencing in a study of T cell repertoires in cytomegalovirus infection. Study-level information: Indications of both CMV infection and matching HLA type were provided by public TCR beta signatures. Broader study findings: Using cumulative public TCR beta family frequency, the authors identified those who carried CMV together with the relevant HLA. HLA-C-restricted CMV-specific TCR beta clonotypes prevailed in the ex vivo response.

Germline CDR1 is SGHDT and CDR2 is YYEEEE. Trimming stripped 1 base from V and 2 bases from J, with 12 bases between. The CDR3 length is 15 residues. This clonotype occurred a few times. Antigen unknown. TCRdb re-derived calls from the reads in MiXCR, one entry per CDR3 protein. The table has about 740,000 distinct CDR3 sequences, less than 40% seen once. The chain couples TRBV5-6 to TRBJ2-5, with TRBD1 as a possible D gene (5 bases). This receptor was identified in a human donor in good health (CMV status not recorded). Some clones in this sample may be carry-over from other donors' samples. The sequenced sample consisted of PBMCs. The CDR3 spells CASSLRGRAQETQYF. CDR3 coding DNA: TGTGCCAGCAGCTTGCGCGGCAGGGCGCAAGAGACCCAGTACTTC.